Each of the 19 T cell receptor beta chains below was sequenced from the same sample in a study of beta chain features in type 1 diabetes. TCRB transcripts that were expressed got sequenced, as all of the isolated RNA had been reverse transcribed. Clones were read by immunoSEQ multiplex PCR, and TCRdb kept only the in-frame ones, dropping some. The sample carries 250,000 to 300,000 clones, 7% to 9% recorded once. Input material: central memory CD4+ T cells from blood. These TCRs come from a woman under 30 in good health.

The table lists this clone with many counts. The J gene is TRBJ1-1, the V gene TRBV28, with no clear D. CDR1 and CDR2 (germline): MDHEN, SYDVKM. This CDR3 has 12 residues. V was trimmed by 6 bases and J by 5 bases, leaving 10 bases between them. For the CDR3, the DNA is TGTGCCAGCAGCCTCCCACGGACTGAAGCTTTCTTT. Its protein product is CASSLPRTEAFF.

This clone turned up a few times. The rearrangement joins TRBV7-9 to TRBJ1-4, with 9 bases that match TRBD1. The germline CDR1 and CDR2 sequences are SEHNR and FQNEAQ (reference sequence). V lost 5 bases to trimming and J lost 8 bases; unmatched junction nucleotides: 6. The CDR3 spans 14 residues. The CDR3 reads CASSLGTGREKLFF. CDR3 DNA sequence: TGTGCCAGCAGCCTCGGGACAGGGAGGGAAAAACTGTTTTTT. The whole variable domain, filled in from reference TRBV7-9 and TRBJ1-4, reads DTGVSQNPRHKITKRGQNVTFRCDPISEHNRLYWYRQTLGQGPEFLTYFQNEAQLEKSRLLSDRFSAERPKGSFSTLEIQRTEQGDSAMYLCASSLGTGREKLFFGSGTQLSVL.

In its sample, this clone was seen a few times. The rearrangement links TRBV5-4 to TRBJ1-5, with D possibly matching TRBD1 (5 bases). Deletions cut 3 bases from V and 5 bases from J, with 18 bases between. Germline V gene lookup returns CDR1 SGHNT and CDR2 YYREEE (reference sequence). The length of the CDR3 is 16 residues. CDR3 sequence (DNA): TGTGCCAGCAGCTCCCGGGAGGCAGGACACCATCAGCCCCAGCATTTT. This sequence encodes CASSSREAGHHQPQHF.

This chain joins TRBV7-2 and TRBJ2-1; TRBD2 matches 14 bases. V dropped 2 bases and J dropped 8; count of bases not matched to a gene: 11. Germline CDR1 is SGHTA and CDR2 is FQGNSA. The CDR3 runs 18 residues. As DNA, the CDR3 is TGTGCCAGCAGCTTACGCTGGGAGACTAGCGGGGGGGCCCATGAGCAGTTCTTC. It encodes CASSLRWETSGGAHEQFF. The full variable domain, completed using reference TRBV7-2 and TRBJ2-1, is GAGVSQSPSNKVTEKGKDVELRCDPISGHTALYWYRQSLGQGLEFLIYFQGNSAPDKSGLPSDRFSAERTGGSVSTLTIQRTQQEDSAVYLCASSLRWETSGGAHEQFFGPGTRLTVL.

The V call is TRBV18, the J call TRBJ2-7; the D gene is possibly TRBD1 (5 bases). With 2 bases removed from V and 6 bases from J, the gap between germline ends came to 11 bases. The CDR3 contains 13 residues. Germline V gene lookup returns CDR1 KGHSH and CDR2 LQKENI. This CDR3 reads CASSPALRAEQYV. The CDR3 DNA reads TGTGCCAGCTCACCAGCACTCAGGGCCGAGCAGTACGTC.

Worth noting for this clone: A junction boundary mismatches the germline segment, possibly from a read error. The V and J genes are TRBV7-9 and TRBJ2-5; unclear D gene. Germline CDR1 and CDR2: SEHNR and FQNEAQ (reference sequence). The CDR3 length is 12 residues. The chain's CDR3 is CTSSSSSGTQYF. The CDR3 DNA reads TGTACCAGCAGCTCGAGTTCGGGGACCCAGTACTTC.

The J gene is TRBJ1-5, the V gene TRBV7-9; no clear D gene. V lost 3 bases, J lost 5 bases, and 8 bases lay in between. This CDR3 is 13 amino acids long. Germline CDR1 SEHNR, CDR2 FQNEAQ (reference sequence). The CDR3 DNA follows: TGTGCCAGCAGCTTGCAGGAGGATCAGCCCCAGCATTTT. Translated: CASSLQEDQPQHF.

This clone was seen at least ten times. The chain links TRBV27 to TRBJ2-2; D is unresolved. Trimming removed 5 bases from V and 5 bases from J, with 3 bases in between. The CDR3 runs 11 residues. Germline CDR1 is MNHEY and CDR2 is SMNVEV (reference sequence). CDR3 amino acids: CASSGTGELFF. The CDR3, as DNA: TGTGCCAGCAGTGGAACCGGGGAGCTGTTTTTT.

This clone was observed a handful of times. This sequence joins TRBV30 and TRBJ2-5, with D maybe TRBD2 (6 bases). With 3 bases removed from V and 0 bases from J, the gap between germline ends came to 14 bases. Germline loops: CDR1 GTSNPN, CDR2 SVGIG (reference sequence). This CDR3 contains 15 residues. CDR3 sequence (DNA): TGTGCCTGGAGCCAGGGAGGTTGGTACCAAGAGACCCAGTACTTC. Translating gives CAWSQGGWYQETQYF.

This sequence joins TRBV4-2 and TRBJ1-4; D is undetermined. The CDR3 contains 14 residues. Looked up from germline, CDR1 is LGHNA and CDR2 is YNFKEQ. V shed 1 base and J shed 7 bases, with 10 bases lying between them. CDR3 region: CASSQAGPLEKLFF. The CDR3 nucleotides are TGTGCCAGCAGCCAAGCCGGGCCCCTTGAAAAACTGTTTTTT.

This clone was counted ten times or more. V and J are TRBV10-1 and TRBJ2-7, with a possible D match to TRBD1 (5 bases). The V and J ends lost 9 bases and 3 bases respectively, with 15 bases between them. Germline loops: CDR1 WNHNN, CDR2 SYGVQD (reference sequence). The CDR3 has 13 amino acids. CDR3 DNA sequence: TGCGCCAGTCTTCAGGGTTTCAGCTACGAGCAGTACGTC. The encoded protein is CASLQGFSYEQYV.

J is TRBJ2-1 and V is TRBV6-5; D gene uncertain. The germline V and J ends were trimmed by 0 bases and 7 bases, with 13 bases remaining between them. The germline gives CDR1 MNHEY, CDR2 SVGAGI. The CDR3 covers 15 residues. The CDR3 DNA sequence: TGTGCCAGCAGTTACTCGCTAGGCTGGAGAAATGAGCAGTTCTTC. Translating it yields CASSYSLGWRNEQFF.

In this sample, this clone turned up many times. The chain is built from TRBV7-2 and TRBJ2-1; D is perhaps TRBD2 (6 bases). The CDR3 spans 14 residues. Germline V CDR1 and CDR2: SGHTA, FQGNSA. Trimming took 5 bases from V and 7 from J, leaving 15 bases between them. The CDR3 reads CASSPYAGRNEQFF. CDR3 coding DNA: TGTGCCAGCAGCCCCTACGCGGGGAGGAATGAGCAGTTCTTC.

V usage is TRBV4-3 and J usage is TRBJ2-4; 12 nucleotides match TRBD1. The CDR3 totals 16 residues. Germline loops: CDR1 LGHNA, CDR2 YSLEER. V was clipped by 1 base and J by 6 bases; unmatched bases: 4. The CDR3 nucleotides read TGCGCCAGCAGCCAAGGTGGGGGACAGGGGGCAAACATTCAGTACTTC. This encodes CASSQGGGQGANIQYF.

V usage is TRBV28 and J usage is TRBJ1-2, with TRBD1 matching over 8 bases. Per germline, CDR1 MDHEN and CDR2 SYDVKM. The CDR3 covers 14 residues. Trimming at V came to 5 bases and at J to 5 bases, leaving 7 bases not matched to a gene. The CDR3 region is CASSPRDRIYGYTF. In nucleotides, the CDR3 is TGTGCCAGCAGTCCCCGGGACAGGATATATGGCTACACCTTC.

This clone was found a few times. This rearrangement joins TRBV28 to TRBJ2-7; the match to TRBD2 covers 7 bases. This CDR3 contains 14 residues. The V gene end was trimmed by 8 bases and the J gene end by 3 bases; junction bases not matched to a gene: 10. Germline CDR1 and CDR2: MDHEN and SYDVKM. The CDR3 here is CASALSSGYYEQYF. DNA of the CDR3: TGTGCCAGCGCCCTCTCTAGCGGTTACTACGAGCAGTACTTC.

This clone showed up just a few times. The chain links TRBV30 to TRBJ2-7, with 11 bases matching TRBD1. The J segment lost 9 bases and the V segment lost 4 bases, leaving 8 bases of the junction unmatched. Germline V gene data show CDR1 as GTSNPN and CDR2 as SVGIG (reference sequence). The CDR3 has 13 residues. The CDR3 region is CAWTRTGGLRQYF. In nucleotides, the CDR3 is TGTGCCTGGACTCGGACAGGGGGCTTAAGGCAGTACTTC.

The chain joins TRBV10-3 to TRBJ2-7; 13 bases are a match to TRBD2. The junction had 7 bases not matched to a gene; V was cut back by 4 bases and J by 1 base. Germline V CDR1 and CDR2: ENHRY, SYGVKD. This CDR3 comprises 17 residues. The chain's CDR3 is CAISAGTSGVDSYEQYV. As DNA, the CDR3 is TGTGCCATCAGTGCAGGGACTAGCGGGGTGGATTCCTACGAGCAGTACGTC.

The chain links TRBV2 to TRBJ2-7, with 10 bases lining up with TRBD1. V trimming: 6 bases; J trimming: 5 bases; junction bases outside the gene matches: 7. The CDR3 totals 14 residues. Germline V lookup: CDR1 SNHLY, CDR2 FYNNEI. CDR3 coding DNA: TGTGCCAGCAGAGTAGACAGGGGGCAGGACGAGCAGTACGTC. The encoded protein is CASRVDRGQDEQYV.